These 13 T cell receptor beta chains were all obtained from the same sample, sequenced in a study of identical twins. TCRdb passed the 5' RACE reads through MiXCR, listing each CDR3 protein once. The sample consists of some 1,700,000 distinct CDR3 sequences, around a third of them appearing once. The sequenced material came from cord blood. The origin of the receptors is a newborn girl in good health.

Of note for this clonotype: At one end the junction does not follow the germline gene, possibly because of a read error. J is TRBJ2-1 and V is TRBV3-1; TRBD2 matches at 9 bases. This CDR3 comprises 15 residues. CDR1 LGHDT and CDR2 YNNKEL come from the germline V gene (reference sequence). CDR3 loop: CASQIAGATYDEQFF. DNA for the CDR3: TGTGCCAGCCAAATAGCGGGGGCTACCTACGATGAGCAGTTCTTC.

The chain uses TRBV4-2 and TRBJ2-7; D may be TRBD1 or TRBD2 (5 bases each). Germline loops: CDR1 LGHNA, CDR2 YNFKEQ. The CDR3 is 15 amino acids. Between the trimmed V and J ends, which lost 0 bases and 4 bases, there was a span of 13 bases. In DNA form, the CDR3 reads TGTGCCAGCAGCCAAGATGAGGGGCGTGGGTACGAGCAGTACTTC. Translating it yields CASSQDEGRGYEQYF.

The CDR3 is CASSLDPGTPLYNEQFF. CDR3 bases: TGCGCCAGCAGCTTGGATCCCGGGACCCCTCTCTACAATGAGCAGTTCTTC. This sequence joins TRBV5-1 and TRBJ2-1; perhaps D is TRBD1 or TRBD2 (5 bases each). This CDR3 has 17 residues. The ends were cut back, 0 bases at V and 3 bases at J, with 16 bases in the middle. Germline assignment: CDR1 SGHRS and CDR2 YFSETQ.

The chain joins TRBV12-3 or TRBV12-4 to TRBJ2-5; 9 nucleotides match TRBD2. CDR3 length: 16 residues. V was pared by 4 bases and J by 4 bases, with 10 bases of the junction left unmatched. The CDR3: CASSSSRASGIETQYF. CDR3 nucleotide sequence: TGTGCCAGCAGTTCCTCGCGGGCTAGCGGGATAGAGACCCAGTACTTC.

The genes are TRBV9 and TRBJ2-3; possible D gene TRBD2, 7 bases. The length of the CDR3 is 17 residues. The V gene's germline CDR1 is SGDLS and CDR2 YYNGEE. Trimming stripped 2 bases from V and 2 bases from J, with 18 bases between. The CDR3 sequence: CASSVSIPGGPTDTQYF. The CDR3 nucleotides are TGTGCCAGCAGCGTTTCTATCCCGGGGGGCCCCACAGATACGCAGTATTTT.

This clonotype has just a few counts. Being one base from a much bigger clone, this may be a read error. The chain is built from TRBV27 and TRBJ1-5; D perhaps matches TRBD1 (5 bases). The germline CDR1 and CDR2 sequences are MNHEY and SMNVEV (reference sequence). The V and J ends lost 2 bases and 1 base respectively, with 6 bases between them. This CDR3 spans 14 amino acids. Written as DNA, the CDR3 is TGTGCCAGCAGTTTAAACAGGAGCAATCAGCCCCAGCATTTT. It translates to CASSLNRSNQPQHF.

The chain employs TRBV6-1 and TRBJ1-5; possible D gene TRBD1, 5 bases. V was pared by 1 base and J by 6 bases, with 10 bases between. The CDR3 has 14 residues. Germline V gene sequence: CDR1 MNHNS, CDR2 SASEGT. This CDR3 reads CASSEGTPFQPQHF. The CDR3 nucleotides are TGTGCCAGCAGTGAAGGGACACCCTTTCAGCCCCAGCATTTT.

There are a few counts of this clonotype. The chain employs TRBV24-1 and TRBJ1-5; 9 bases are shared with TRBD1. This CDR3 spans 14 amino acids. Germline CDR1 is KGHDR and CDR2 is SFDVKD. V shed 4 bases and J 7 bases; nucleotides not matched to a gene: 4. As DNA, the CDR3 is TGTGCCACCAGTGAGCCTGGACAGGGGCAGCCCCAGCATTTT. Residues: CATSEPGQGQPQHF.

The chain combines TRBV30 with TRBJ2-7, with D unresolved. The CDR3 totals 14 residues. Trimming took off 0 bases at V and 0 bases at J, with 9 bases between the two ends. Germline-derived CDR1 and CDR2 are GTSNPN and SVGIG (reference sequence). CDR3 loop: CAWSVYSNSYEQYF. The CDR3 DNA is TGTGCCTGGAGTGTGTATAGCAACTCCTACGAGCAGTACTTC.

In this sample, this clonotype turned up a few times. The chain combines TRBV7-8 with TRBJ2-7; 7 bases match TRBD2. The trim removed 5 bases at V and 4 bases at J, leaving 14 bases unmatched. The CDR3 runs 16 residues. Germline V lookup: CDR1 SGHVS, CDR2 FQNEAQ. The CDR3 loop reads CASSRTGRGGSYEQYF. The CDR3 DNA reads as TGTGCCAGCAGCCGTACGGGACGCGGGGGTAGTTACGAGCAGTACTTC. Filled out from reference TRBV7-8 and TRBJ2-7, the complete variable domain reads GAGVSQSPRYKVAKRGQDVALRCDPISGHVSLFWYQQALGQGPEFLTYFQNEAQLDKSGLPSDRFFAERPEGSVSTLKIQRTQQEDSAVYLCASSRTGRGGSYEQYFGPGTRLTVT.

This clonotype turned up a few times. The chain is built from TRBV7-8 and TRBJ2-2; a weak D match, TRBD2 (6 bases). The CDR3 covers 13 residues. Germline values: CDR1 SGHVS, CDR2 FQNEAQ. Trimming shortened V by 5 bases and J by 8 bases, and 12 bases separated the two germline ends. The CDR3 is CASSPIGGGELFF. Written as DNA, the CDR3 is TGTGCCAGCAGCCCCATAGGAGGGGGGGAGCTGTTTTTT.

This clonotype has at least ten counts. V gene TRBV20-1 combines with J gene TRBJ2-7; D may match TRBD1 or TRBD2 (5 bases each). Germline assignment: CDR1 DFQATT and CDR2 SNEGSKA (reference sequence). Trimming shortened V by 5 bases and J by 0 bases, and 8 bases separated the two germline ends. The CDR3 is 12 residues long. DNA for the CDR3: TGCAGTGCTCGGGGCGCCTCCTACGAGCAGTACTTC. It yields the protein CSARGASYEQYF.

This clonotype has only a few counts. The CDR3 sequence is CSARDYSYNEQYF. DNA of the CDR3: TGCAGTGCTAGAGATTACAGCTACAATGAGCAGTACTTC. The chain is built from TRBV20-1 and TRBJ2-1, with D unresolved. The J call is doubtful: the DNA matches TRBJ2-7 better. Germline CDR1 reads DFQATT; CDR2 reads SNEGSKA (reference sequence). The CDR3 totals 13 residues.